This T cell receptor beta chain originates from a study of cytomegalovirus exposure and HLA in healthy donors. The PCR used 60 Vbeta and 13 Jbeta primers. Profiled with immunoSEQ multiplex PCR; TCRdb holds only in-frame clones, not every one. Of about 83,000 clones in the sample, roughly 76% were seen once. V lost 3 bases, J lost 7 bases, and 3 bases stayed unmatched. CDR1 is SNHLY and CDR2 is FYNNEI in the germline V gene. The length of the CDR3 is 13 residues. This receptor was obtained from a woman younger than 45 in good health and CMV-seronegative. The chain combines TRBV2 with TRBJ1-2; 9 bases map to TRBD1. The sample taken for sequencing was PBMCs. The CDR3 DNA reads TGTGCCAGCAGTGACAGACAGGGGGGTGGCTACACCTTC. Translating it yields CASSDRQGGGYTF.